This entry concerns a single T cell receptor beta chain. The antigen remains undetermined. Amplification of TCR beta CDR3 regions used RNA as the template. A set of HTBI primers served as the primers for a first-round RT-PCR of the TCR CDR3. In TCRdb, the multiplex PCR reads were re-called with MiXCR into one record per CDR3 protein. The sample includes hundreds of thousands of distinct CDR3 sequences, over 35% seen only once; the top ten take approximately 10%. Patients aged 18 to 65 had newly diagnosed hyperthyroidism of under 2 months' duration. These data belong to a study of T cells in Graves' hyperthyroidism and ophthalmopathy. Study-wide context: Peripheral blood was acquired at first diagnosis, ahead of any therapy whatsoever. General study findings and limits: Blood also contained most expanded thyroid clonotypes above 0.001. The model made its ophthalmopathy prediction, and onset followed a median 6.5 months later.

The CDR3 is made up of 15 amino acids. Germline loops: CDR1 LGHNA, CDR2 YSLEER. Trimming left V 3 bases short and J 4 bases short, with 16 bases between. The chain has TRBV4-3 and TRBJ2-7, with D tentatively TRBD1 or TRBD2 (7 bases each). The receptor's source is a man younger than 30 with Graves' hyperthyroidism. Sequenced sample: blood. CDR3: CASSHFSGGVYEQYF. Here the CDR3 DNA reads TGCGCCAGCAGCCACTTCTCAGGGGGGGTTTACGAGCAGTACTTC.